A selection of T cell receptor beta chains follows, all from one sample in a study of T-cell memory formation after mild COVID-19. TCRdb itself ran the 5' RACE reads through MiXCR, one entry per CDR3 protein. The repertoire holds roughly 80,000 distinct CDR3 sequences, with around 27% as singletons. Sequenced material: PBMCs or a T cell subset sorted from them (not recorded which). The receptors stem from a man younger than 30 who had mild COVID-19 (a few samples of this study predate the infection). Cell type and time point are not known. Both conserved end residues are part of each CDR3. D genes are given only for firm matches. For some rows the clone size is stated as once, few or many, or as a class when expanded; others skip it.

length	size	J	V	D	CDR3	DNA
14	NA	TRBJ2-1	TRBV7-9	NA	CASSFEGQRGEQFF	TGTGCCAGCAGCTTTGAGGGCCAGAGGGGGGAGCAGTTCTTC
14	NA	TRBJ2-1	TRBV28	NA	CASTRRWSYNEQFF	TGTGCCAGCACCCGTAGATGGTCCTACAATGAGCAGTTCTTC
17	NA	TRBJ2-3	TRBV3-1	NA	CASSQGPGTGPADTQYF	TGTGCCAGCAGCCAGGGACCGGGGACGGGTCCCGCAGATACGCAGTATTTT
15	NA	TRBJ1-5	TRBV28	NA	CASSSLGNSNQPQHF	TGTGCCAGCAGTTCCCTCGGTAATAGCAATCAGCCCCAGCATTTT
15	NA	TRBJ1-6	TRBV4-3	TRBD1	CASSQGTGGNSPLHF	TGCGCCAGCAGCCAAGGGACAGGGGGCAATTCACCCCTCCACTTT
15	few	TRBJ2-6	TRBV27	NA	CASSLLGSQANVLTF	TGTGCCAGCAGTTTATTGGGCAGCCAGGCCAACGTCCTGACTTTC
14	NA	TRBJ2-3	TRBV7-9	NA	CASSLKAWGDTQYF	TGTGCCAGCAGCTTAAAAGCCTGGGGGGATACGCAGTATTTT
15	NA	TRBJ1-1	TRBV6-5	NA	CASSYSGHLNTEAFF	TGTGCCAGCAGTTACTCGGGACACCTGAACACTGAAGCTTTCTTT
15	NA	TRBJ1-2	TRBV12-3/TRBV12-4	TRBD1	CASSSSWTGLDGYTF	TGTGCCAGCAGTTCCTCCTGGACAGGTCTAGATGGCTACACCTTC
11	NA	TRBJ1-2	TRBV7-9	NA	CASSLAGGYTF	TGTGCCAGCAGCTTAGCGGGTGGCTACACCTTC
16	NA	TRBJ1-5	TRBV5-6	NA	CASSLGPFYSNQPQHF	TGTGCCAGCAGCTTGGGACCCTTTTATAGCAATCAGCCCCAGCATTTT
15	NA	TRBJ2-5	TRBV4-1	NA	CASSQEGAGEETQYF	TGCGCCAGCAGCCAAGAGGGGGCAGGGGAAGAGACCCAGTACTTC
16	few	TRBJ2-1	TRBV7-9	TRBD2	CASSSSGTGSYNEQFF	TGTGCCAGCAGCTCTAGCGGGACGGGGTCCTACAATGAGCAGTTCTTC
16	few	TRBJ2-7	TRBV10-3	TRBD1	CASKRGGQGVSYEQYF	TGTGCCTCAAAGAGAGGGGGCCAGGGAGTTTCGTACGAGCAGTACTTC
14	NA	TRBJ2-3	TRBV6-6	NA	CASIRGPTTDTQYF	TGTGCCTCCATCCGGGGGCCAACCACAGATACGCAGTATTTT
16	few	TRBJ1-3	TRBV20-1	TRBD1	CSALGYRDRAGNTIYF	TGCAGTGCCCTCGGGTACCGGGACAGGGCTGGAAACACCATATATTTT
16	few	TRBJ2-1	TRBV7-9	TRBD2	CASSPLAGDAYNEQFF	TGTGCCAGCAGCCCCCTGGCGGGGGACGCCTACAATGAGCAGTTCTTC
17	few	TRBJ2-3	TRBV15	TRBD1	CATSRPSGDREQDTQYF	TGTGCCACCAGCAGACCCAGTGGCGACAGGGAACAGGATACGCAGTATTTT
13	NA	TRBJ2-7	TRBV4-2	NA	CASSQEAGYEQYF	TGTGCCAGCAGCCAAGAAGCAGGGTACGAGCAGTACTTC
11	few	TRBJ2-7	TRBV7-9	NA	CASSLGDGYSF	TGTGCCAGCAGCTTAGGGGACGGCTATTCTTTC
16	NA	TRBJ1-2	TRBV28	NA	CASSLIPRRTRYGYTF	TGTGCCAGCAGTTTAATCCCCAGGCGCACCCGCTATGGCTACACCTTC
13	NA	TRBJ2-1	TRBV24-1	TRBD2	CAVSGTRRNEQFF	TGTGCCGTATCCGGGACTAGGCGCAATGAGCAGTTCTTC
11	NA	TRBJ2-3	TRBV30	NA	CAWSRRDTQYF	TGTGCCTGGAGTAGAAGGGATACGCAGTATTTT
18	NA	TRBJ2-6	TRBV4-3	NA	CASSQAPGHLSGANVLTF	TGCGCCAGCAGCCAAGCACCGGGACATCTCTCTGGGGCCAACGTCCTGACTTTC
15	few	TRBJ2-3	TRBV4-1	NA	CASSQVADTTDTQYF	TGCGCCAGCAGCCAAGTAGCGGACACCACAGATACGCAGTATTTT
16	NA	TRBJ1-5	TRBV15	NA	CATSRGLSGSNQPQHF	TGTGCCACCAGCAGAGGTCTTTCCGGTAGCAATCAGCCCCAGCATTTT
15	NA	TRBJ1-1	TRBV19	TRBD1	CASSILGTGATEAFF	TGTGCCAGTAGTATTTTGGGGACAGGGGCCACTGAAGCTTTCTTT
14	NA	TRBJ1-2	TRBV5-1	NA	CASSLKGSVGGYTF	TGCGCCAGCAGCTTGAAGGGCTCAGTGGGGGGCTACACCTTC
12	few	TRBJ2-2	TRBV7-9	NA	CARQGITGELFF	TGTGCACGGCAGGGGATCACCGGGGAGCTGTTTTTT
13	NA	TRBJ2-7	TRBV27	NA	CASSLGSLREQYF	TGTGCCAGCAGTTTAGGGTCCTTGCGGGAGCAGTACTTC
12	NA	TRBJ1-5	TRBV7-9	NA	CASSGGYQPQHF	TGTGCCAGCAGCGGGGGGTATCAGCCCCAGCATTTT
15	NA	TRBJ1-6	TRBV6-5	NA	CASSRRAQWNSPLHF	TGTGCCAGCAGCCGCCGGGCCCAGTGGAATTCACCCCTCCACTTT
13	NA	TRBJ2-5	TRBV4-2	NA	CASSTTGEETQYF	TGTGCCAGCAGTACAACAGGTGAAGAGACCCAGTACTTC
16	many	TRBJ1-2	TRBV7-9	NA	CASSNAPLTGPRGYTF	TGTGCCAGCAGCAACGCGCCCCTAACAGGGCCGCGGGGCTACACCTTC
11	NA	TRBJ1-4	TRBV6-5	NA	CASSYGEKLFF	TGTGCCAGCAGTTATGGAGAAAAACTGTTTTTT
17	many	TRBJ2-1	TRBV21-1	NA	CASSKVWESCSYNEQFF	TGTGCCAGCAGCAAAGTGTGGGAAAGTTGCTCCTACAATGAGCAGTTCTTC
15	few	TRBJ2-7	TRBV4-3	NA	CASSPSRTGAYEQYF	TGCGCCAGCAGCCCCTCCCGAACGGGGGCCTACGAGCAGTACTTC
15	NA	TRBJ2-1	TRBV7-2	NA	CASSFRAGEYNEQFF	TGTGCCAGCAGCTTCCGGGCCGGGGAGTACAATGAGCAGTTCTTC
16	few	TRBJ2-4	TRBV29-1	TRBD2	CSVEASGGEAKNIQYF	TGCAGCGTTGAGGCTAGCGGGGGAGAAGCCAAAAACATTCAGTACTTC
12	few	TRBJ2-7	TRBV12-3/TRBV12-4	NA	CASSPGSYEQYF	TGTGCCAGCAGTCCAGGCTCCTACGAGCAGTACTTC
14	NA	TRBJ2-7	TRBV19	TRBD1	CASTWTGNSYEQYF	TGTGCCAGTACCTGGACAGGGAACTCCTACGAGCAGTACTTC
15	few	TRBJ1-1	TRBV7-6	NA	CASSSLNRERTEAFF	TGTGCCAGCAGCTCGCTAAACAGGGAGCGCACTGAAGCTTTCTTT
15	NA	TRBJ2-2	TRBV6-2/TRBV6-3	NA	CASSYWGPGTGELFF	TGTGCCAGCAGTTACTGGGGGCCGGGCACCGGGGAGCTGTTTTTT
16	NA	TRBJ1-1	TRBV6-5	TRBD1	CASRVRDSQLNTEAFF	TGTGCCAGCAGGGTACGGGACAGCCAATTAAACACTGAAGCTTTCTTT
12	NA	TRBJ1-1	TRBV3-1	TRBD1	CASSPGTAEAFF	TGTGCCAGCAGCCCAGGGACAGCCGAAGCTTTCTTT
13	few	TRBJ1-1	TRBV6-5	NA	CASSSTENTEAFF	TGTGCCAGCAGTTCAACAGAGAACACTGAAGCTTTCTTT
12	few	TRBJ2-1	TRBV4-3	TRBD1	CASSLDRVEQFF	TGCGCCAGCAGCCTTGACAGGGTGGAGCAGTTCTTC
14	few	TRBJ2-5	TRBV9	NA	CASSVGRDQETQYF	TGTGCCAGCAGCGTAGGGCGGGACCAAGAGACCCAGTACTTC
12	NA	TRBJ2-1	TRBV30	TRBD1	CAWGDQRQGEFF	TGTGCCTGGGGGGATCAGAGACAGGGAGAGTTCTTC
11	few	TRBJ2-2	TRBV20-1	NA	CSAASFGELFF	TGCAGTGCTGCATCTTTCGGGGAGCTGTTTTTT
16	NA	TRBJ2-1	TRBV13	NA	CASSRGGMVTEDEQFF	TGTGCCAGCAGTCGCGGTGGGATGGTTACGGAGGATGAGCAGTTCTTC
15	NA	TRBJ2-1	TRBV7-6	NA	CASSPGASDFYEQFF	TGTGCCAGCAGCCCCGGGGCATCCGACTTCTATGAGCAGTTCTTC
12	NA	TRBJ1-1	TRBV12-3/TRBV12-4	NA	CASGWVNTEAFF	TGTGCCAGCGGATGGGTGAACACTGAAGCTTTCTTT
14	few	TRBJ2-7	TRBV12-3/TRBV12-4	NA	CASRFEEQAHEQYF	TGTGCCAGCAGGTTTGAGGAGCAGGCCCACGAGCAGTACTTC